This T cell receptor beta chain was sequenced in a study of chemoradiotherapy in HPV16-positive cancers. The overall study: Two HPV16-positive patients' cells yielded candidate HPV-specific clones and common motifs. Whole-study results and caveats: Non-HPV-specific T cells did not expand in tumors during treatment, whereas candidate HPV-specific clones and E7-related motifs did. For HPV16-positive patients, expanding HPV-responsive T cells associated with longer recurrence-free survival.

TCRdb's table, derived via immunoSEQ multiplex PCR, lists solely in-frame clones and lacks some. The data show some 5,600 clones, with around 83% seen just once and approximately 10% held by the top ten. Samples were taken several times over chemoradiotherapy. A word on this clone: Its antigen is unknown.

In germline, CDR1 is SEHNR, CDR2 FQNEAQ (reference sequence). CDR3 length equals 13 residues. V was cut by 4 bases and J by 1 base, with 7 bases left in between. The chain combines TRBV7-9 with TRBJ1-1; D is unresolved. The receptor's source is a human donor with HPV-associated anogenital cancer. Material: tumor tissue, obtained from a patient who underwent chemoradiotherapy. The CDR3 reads CASSSQENTEAFF. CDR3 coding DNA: TGTGCCAGCAGCTCGCAGGAGAACACTGAAGCTTTCTTT.